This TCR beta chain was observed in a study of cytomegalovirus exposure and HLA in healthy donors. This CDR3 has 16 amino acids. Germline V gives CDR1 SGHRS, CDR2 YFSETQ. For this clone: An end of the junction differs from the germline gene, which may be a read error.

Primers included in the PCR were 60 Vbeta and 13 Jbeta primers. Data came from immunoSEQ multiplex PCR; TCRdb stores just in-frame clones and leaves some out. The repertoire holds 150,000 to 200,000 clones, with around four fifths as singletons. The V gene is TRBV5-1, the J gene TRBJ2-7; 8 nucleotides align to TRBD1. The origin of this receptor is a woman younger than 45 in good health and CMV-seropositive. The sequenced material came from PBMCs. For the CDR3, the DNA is TGCGCCAGCAGCCCGGCGGACAGGGAAATCTCCTACGAGCAGTATTTC. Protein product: CASSPADREISYEQYF.